The source of this T cell receptor beta chain is a study of T cells after yellow fever vaccination. In its sample, this clonotype was seen many times. The antigen is not known. The CDR3 runs 13 residues. V dropped 5 bases and J dropped 6 bases, with 13 bases sitting between them. MiXCR, applied by TCRdb to the 5' RACE reads, yields one record per CDR3 protein. The sample lists 300,000 or so distinct CDR3 sequences, approximately 4% occurring once. Whole-study results and caveats: Boosting was followed by the reappearance of most primary-vaccination clones (under 97% CD4, about 90% CD8). Clonotypes appearing in both CD4 and CD8 compartments existed, and their share was small.

V gene TRBV12-3 or TRBV12-4 combines with J gene TRBJ1-2, with a weak D call TRBD1 (5 bases). The sequence was collected from a man between 18 and 29 years old who received the YFV17D yellow fever vaccine. The input for sequencing was PBMCs, taken 5 days after the yellow fever booster vaccination. This CDR3 reads CASSPGGGHGYTF. DNA for the CDR3: TGTGCCAGCAGTCCTGGGGGTGGGCATGGCTACACCTTC.